This T cell receptor beta chain was profiled in a study of T cell repertoires in cytomegalovirus infection. As for the study in general: Alongside well-studied HLA-B-restricted CMV epitopes, recently identified HLA-C-restricted CMV epitopes were also used. Points from the study as a whole: Predominance within the ex vivo response was attributable to HLA-C-restricted CMV-specific TCR beta clonotypes. Summed frequency of shared TCR beta families picked out CMV carriers who also had the relevant HLA.

Notes on this clonotype: The antigen is undetermined.

V lost 5 bases and J lost 4; bases outside the gene matches: 11. Germline V gene lookup returns CDR1 MNHNY and CDR2 SVGAGI (reference sequence). This CDR3 contains 15 residues. TCRdb passed the reads through MiXCR, listing each CDR3 protein once. Among under 95,000 distinct CDR3 sequences, 45% to 55% were seen once, and the ten largest hold roughly 93%. The chain links TRBV6-6 to TRBJ2-7; 7 positions match TRBD2. The sequenced sample was CD8+ T cells from cultured PBMCs, obtained from culture after CMV antigen stimulation. The source of this sequence is a human donor in good health (CMV status not recorded). Some clones in this sample may be carry-over from other donors' samples. CDR3 DNA: TGTGCCAGCAGTCACCCGGGGGGTCGGGTATACGAGCAGTACTTC. As protein: CASSHPGGRVYEQYF.